The T cell receptor beta chain described here comes from a study of blood T cell repertoires in COVID-19. Across the whole study: Acute and convalescent COVID-19 samples came from the United States, Italy and Spain. The analysed material was cDNA or gDNA that came from T cells, B-cell-depleted T cells, or PBMCs.

In the original analysis: Scientists estimated how many nucleated cells there were by amplifying reference gene primers. Assay used: immunoSEQ multiplex PCR; TCRdb lists only in-frame clones, some missing. D and trimming were read from the DNA, whereas the V and J calls and clone size are those reported in that table. The sample holds about 250,000 clones, about 89% seen once. Germline V gene sequence: CDR1 SNHLY, CDR2 FYNNEI. There are 12 residues in the CDR3. The ends lost 4 bases at V and 6 bases at J; junction bases unmatched: 2. Material: peripheral blood. The chain carries TRBV2 and TRBJ2-7; the match to TRBD1 covers 8 bases. The receptor comes from a woman aged 60-75 years who had recovered from COVID-19. The CDR3: CASSGTGGEQYF. The CDR3 DNA follows: TGTGCCAGCAGTGGCACAGGGGGCGAGCAGTACTTC. The full variable domain, in which reference TRBV2 and TRBJ2-7 provide the parts outside the CDR3, is EPEVTQTPSHQVTQMGQEVILRCVPISNHLYFYWYRQILGQKVEFLVSFYNNEISEKSEIFDDQFSVERPDGSNFTLKIRSTKLEDSAMYFCASSGTGGEQYFGPGTRLTVT.